This T cell receptor beta chain was recorded in a study of blood T cell dynamics during melanoma immunotherapy. Study details: Metastatic melanoma patients received first-line pembrolizumab or nivolumab plus ipilimumab.

DNA loading was fixed at roughly 0.35 ug for all bulk PBMC samples. TCRdb's copy holds only in-frame clones and misses some; the assay was immunoSEQ multiplex PCR. The top ten hold about 7.5% of the sample, which has about 19,000 clones, nearly 90% seen once. Deletions cut 4 bases from V and 3 bases from J, with 9 bases between. This CDR3 contains 13 residues. CDR1 is GTSNPN, CDR2 SVGIG, per germline (reference sequence). This clone has just one count. Time point of the sample: week 3, after first cycle of checkpoint inhibitor. Apart from a couple of fast progressors, RECIST 1.1 response was judged 12 weeks post-infusion. Prior systemic cancer therapy, immunosuppressant use and other active malignancies excluded patients.

The TCR sequence derives from a human donor with melanoma. The specimen was blood, collected from a patient treated with checkpoint blockade. V is TRBV30 and J is TRBJ2-2; D is undetermined. CDR3 nucleotides: TGTGCCTGGACTTGGCTGGACACCGGGGAGCTGTTTTTT. This codes for CAWTWLDTGELFF.